The present T cell receptor beta chain was sequenced within a study of cytomegalovirus exposure and HLA in healthy donors. Study-wide findings and caveats: As was reported, the classifier diagnosed cytomegalovirus status with high specificity and sensitivity. Data from an earlier analysis indicated that most TCR beta V segments were productive either about 90% or about 30% of the time. There were several of the most significant clusters that appeared linked to common viral pathogens in a later analysis.

The primer mix had 60 Vbeta and 13 Jbeta primers. Assay used: immunoSEQ multiplex PCR; TCRdb lists only in-frame clones, some missing. The sample includes tens of thousands of clones, approximately 67% of them seen just once. From germline, CDR1 is MNHEY and CDR2 SVGAGI. The CDR3 sequence is 14 residues long. V shed 2 bases and J shed 6 bases, with 13 bases lying between them. Worth noting for this clone: Antigen: not known.

Despite likely unrecorded immune exposures, the donors were nominally healthy at the time of sampling. This clonotype originated in a man aged 25-45 years in good health and CMV-seronegative. Material: PBMCs. This rearrangement joins TRBV6-5 to TRBJ1-2; D unclear. The CDR3 DNA follows: TGTGCCAGCAGTTACGTCTCAGACAACGATGGCTACACCTTC. Amino acids: CASSYVSDNDGYTF.